This T cell receptor (beta chain) emerged from a study of OX40 agonist ivuxolimab in advanced cancers. Germline V gene lookup returns CDR1 SGHNT and CDR2 YYREEE (reference sequence). Trimming removed 4 bases from V and 1 base from J, with 9 bases in between. There are 13 residues in the CDR3. Data came from immunoSEQ multiplex PCR; TCRdb stores just in-frame clones and leaves some out. The sample has 16,000 or so clones, 60% to 85% seen once. The chain couples TRBV5-4 to TRBJ2-7; a weak D match, TRBD2 (5 bases). This TCR was recovered from an adult with an advanced solid tumor such as melanoma, head and neck, liver or kidney cancer. Sequences were derived from CD4+ or CD8+ T cells sorted from blood, sampled in a trial of the OX40 agonist ivuxolimab. CDR3 DNA sequence: TGTGCCAGCAGCCTGGGAGTTTCCTACGAGCAGTACTTC. Protein product: CASSLGVSYEQYF.